This T cell receptor (beta chain) was sequenced during a study of identical twins. This clonotype was observed a handful of times. What it recognizes is unknown. The CDR3 runs 17 residues. Germline CDR1 is SGDLS and CDR2 is YYNGEE. Germline trimming cut 4 bases from V and 4 bases from J; bases unmatched to any gene: 13. TCRdb reprocessed the 5' RACE reads via MiXCR and lists one record per CDR3 protein. The data hold about 340,000 distinct CDR3 sequences, with roughly an eighth observed a single time. General study results and limits: Out-of-frame TCR alpha sharing observed in monozygotic twins exceeded model estimates.

The sample was also linked to a second study, of yellow fever vaccine responses in identical twins.

The rearrangement uses TRBV9 and TRBJ2-1; 8 nucleotides match TRBD2. This clonotype was sampled from a woman between 18 and 29 years old in good health. Source material: CD8+ T cells sorted from blood. The CDR3 nucleotides are TGTGCCAGCAGCTCCGAGGGGGGACTAGAGGGGTACAATGAGCAGTTCTTC. Translated, it gives CASSSEGGLEGYNEQFF.